Sequencing of this T cell receptor (beta chain) was carried out in a study of post-analysis software for immune sequencing data. As for this clonotype: Its matching antigen is unknown.

Study-level results: Controls showed lower frequencies than patients for roughly five TRBV segments, and TRBV5-6, TRBV5-1 and TRBV20-1 were among these.

Presence of unique molecular identifiers characterized the TCR beta cDNA libraries. TCRdb ran MiXCR on the PCR reads and lists one entry per CDR3 protein. The data hold a few hundred thousand distinct CDR3 sequences, with roughly 30% observed a single time. The CDR3 consists of 18 residues. V dropped 1 base and J dropped 2; count of bases not matched to a gene: 10. Germline V lookup: CDR1 KGHSH, CDR2 LQKENI. The sequenced sample consisted of blood. The V call is TRBV18, the J call TRBJ2-1; 8 nucleotides line up with TRBD1. This sequence originates from a girl under 18 with multiple sclerosis. CDR3 bases: TGTGCCAGCTCACCACTGACAGGGGCAAAGGCGGCCTACAATGAGCAGTTCTTC. This gives the protein CASSPLTGAKAAYNEQFF.